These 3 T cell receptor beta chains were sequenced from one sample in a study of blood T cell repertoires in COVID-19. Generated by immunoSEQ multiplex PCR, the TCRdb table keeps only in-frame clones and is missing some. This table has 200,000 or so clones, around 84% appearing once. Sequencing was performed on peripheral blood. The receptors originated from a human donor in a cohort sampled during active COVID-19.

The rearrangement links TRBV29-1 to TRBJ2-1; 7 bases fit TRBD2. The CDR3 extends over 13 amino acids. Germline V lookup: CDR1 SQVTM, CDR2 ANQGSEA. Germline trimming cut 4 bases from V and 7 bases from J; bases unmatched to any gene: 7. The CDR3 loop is CSVGSGGGNEQFF. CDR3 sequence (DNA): TGCAGCGTTGGGTCTGGGGGAGGGAATGAGCAGTTCTTC.

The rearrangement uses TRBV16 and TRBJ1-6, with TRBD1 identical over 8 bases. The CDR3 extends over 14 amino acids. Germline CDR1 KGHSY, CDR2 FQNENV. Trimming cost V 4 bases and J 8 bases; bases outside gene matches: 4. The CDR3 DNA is TGTGCCAGCAGCCCACGGACAGGGTATTCACCCCTCCACTTT. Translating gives CASSPRTGYSPLHF.

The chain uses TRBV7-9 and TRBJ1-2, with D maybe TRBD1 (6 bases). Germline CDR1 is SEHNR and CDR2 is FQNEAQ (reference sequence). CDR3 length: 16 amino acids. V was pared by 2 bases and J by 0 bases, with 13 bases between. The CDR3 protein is CASSLTMDSPNYGYTF. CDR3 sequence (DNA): TGTGCCAGCAGCTTAACGATGGACAGCCCTAACTATGGCTACACCTTC.